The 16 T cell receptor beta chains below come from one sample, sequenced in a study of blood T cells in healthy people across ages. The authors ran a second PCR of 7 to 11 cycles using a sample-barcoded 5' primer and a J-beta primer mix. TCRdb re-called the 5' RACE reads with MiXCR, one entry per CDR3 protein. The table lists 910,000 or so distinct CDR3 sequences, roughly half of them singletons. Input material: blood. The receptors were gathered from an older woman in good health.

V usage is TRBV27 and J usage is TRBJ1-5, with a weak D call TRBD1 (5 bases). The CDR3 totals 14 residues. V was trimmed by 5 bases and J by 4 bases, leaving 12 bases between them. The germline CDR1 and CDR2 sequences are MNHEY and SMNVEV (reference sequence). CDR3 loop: CASSTRQLNQPQHF. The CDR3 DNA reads TGTGCCAGCAGTACCCGACAGCTGAATCAGCCCCAGCATTTT.

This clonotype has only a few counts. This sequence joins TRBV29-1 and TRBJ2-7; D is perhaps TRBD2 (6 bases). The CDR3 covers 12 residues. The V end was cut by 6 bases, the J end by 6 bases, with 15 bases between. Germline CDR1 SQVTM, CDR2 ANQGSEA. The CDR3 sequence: CSVGTHKTEQYF. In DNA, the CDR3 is TGCAGCGTGGGGACTCACAAGACCGAGCAGTACTTC.

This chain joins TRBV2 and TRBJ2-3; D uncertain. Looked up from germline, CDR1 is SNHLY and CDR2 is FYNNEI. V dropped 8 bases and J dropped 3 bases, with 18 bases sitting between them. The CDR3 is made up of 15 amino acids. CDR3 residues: CASPLAQSITDTQYF. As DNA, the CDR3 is TGTGCCAGCCCCCTCGCCCAGTCGATAACAGATACGCAGTATTTT.

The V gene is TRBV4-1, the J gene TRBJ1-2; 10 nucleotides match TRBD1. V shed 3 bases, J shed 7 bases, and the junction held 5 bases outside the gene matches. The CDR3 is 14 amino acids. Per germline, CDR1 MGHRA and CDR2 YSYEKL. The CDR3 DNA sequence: TGCGCCAGCAGCCATAGACAGGGGGCTTCTGGCTACACCTTC. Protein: CASSHRQGASGYTF.

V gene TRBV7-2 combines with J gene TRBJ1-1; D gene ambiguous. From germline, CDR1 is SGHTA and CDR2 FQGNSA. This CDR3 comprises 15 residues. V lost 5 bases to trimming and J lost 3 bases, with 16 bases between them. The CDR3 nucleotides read TGTGCCAGCAGCGCCCGGGCGGGGATGGACACTGAAGCTTTCTTT. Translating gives CASSARAGMDTEAFF.

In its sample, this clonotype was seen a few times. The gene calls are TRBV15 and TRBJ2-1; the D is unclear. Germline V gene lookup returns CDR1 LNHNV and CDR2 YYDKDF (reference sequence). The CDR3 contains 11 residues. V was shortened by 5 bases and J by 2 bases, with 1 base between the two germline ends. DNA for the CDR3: TGTGCCACCAGCGCCTACAATGAGCAGTTCTTC. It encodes CATSAYNEQFF.

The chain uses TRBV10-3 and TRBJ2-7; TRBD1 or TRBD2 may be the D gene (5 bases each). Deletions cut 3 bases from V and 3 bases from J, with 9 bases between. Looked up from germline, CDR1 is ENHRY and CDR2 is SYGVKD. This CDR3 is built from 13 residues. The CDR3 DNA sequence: TGTGCCATCAGTGAAGGGGACCTCTACGAGCAGTACTTC. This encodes CAISEGDLYEQYF.

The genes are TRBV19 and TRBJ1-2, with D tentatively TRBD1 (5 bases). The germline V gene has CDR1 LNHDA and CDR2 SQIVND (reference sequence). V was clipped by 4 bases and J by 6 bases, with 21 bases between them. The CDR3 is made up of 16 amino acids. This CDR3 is CASSTPGTTTPNGYTF. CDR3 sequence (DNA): TGTGCCAGTAGTACCCCCGGGACGACCACCCCCAATGGCTACACCTTC.

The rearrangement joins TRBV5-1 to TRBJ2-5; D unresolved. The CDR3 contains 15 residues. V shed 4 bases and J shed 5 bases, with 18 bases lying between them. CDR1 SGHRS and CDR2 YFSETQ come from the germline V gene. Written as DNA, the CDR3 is TGCGCCAGCAGCGTCGGTGTTGGGGTTGCCGAGACCCAGTACTTC. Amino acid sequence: CASSVGVGVAETQYF. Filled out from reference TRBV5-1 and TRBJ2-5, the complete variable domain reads KAGVTQTPRYLIKTRGQQVTLSCSPISGHRSVSWYQQTPGQGLQFLFEYFSETQRNKGNFPGRFSGRQFSNSRSEMNVSTLELGDSALYLCASSVGVGVAETQYFGPGTRLLVL.

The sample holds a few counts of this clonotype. The CDR3 here is CSAVLADYNEQFF. The CDR3 DNA sequence: TGCAGTGCGGTCCTAGCGGACTACAATGAGCAGTTCTTC. The V call is TRBV20-1, the J call TRBJ2-1; 7 bases are shared with TRBD2. J lost 3 bases, V lost 6 bases, and 5 bases had no gene match. This CDR3 comprises 13 residues. Per germline, CDR1 DFQATT and CDR2 SNEGSKA (reference sequence).

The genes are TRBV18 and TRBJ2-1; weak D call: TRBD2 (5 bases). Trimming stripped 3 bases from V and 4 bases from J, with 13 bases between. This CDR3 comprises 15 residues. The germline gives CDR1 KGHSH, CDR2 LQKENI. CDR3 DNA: TGTGCCAGCTCACCCGGGCAAGGACTGTACAATGAGCAGTTCTTC. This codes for CASSPGQGLYNEQFF.

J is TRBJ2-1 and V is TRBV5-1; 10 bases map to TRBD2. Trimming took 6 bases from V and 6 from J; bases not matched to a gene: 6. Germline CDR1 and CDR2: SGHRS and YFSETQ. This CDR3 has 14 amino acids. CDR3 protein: CASNEREGPNEQFF. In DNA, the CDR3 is TGCGCCAGCAATGAGCGGGAGGGCCCCAATGAGCAGTTCTTC.

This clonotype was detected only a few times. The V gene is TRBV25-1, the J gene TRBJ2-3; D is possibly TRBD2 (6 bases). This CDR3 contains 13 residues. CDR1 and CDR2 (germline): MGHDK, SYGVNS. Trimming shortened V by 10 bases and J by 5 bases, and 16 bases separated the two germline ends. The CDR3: CATGRSQLDTQYF. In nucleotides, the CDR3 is TGTGCCACCGGGAGAAGTCAGCTAGATACGCAGTATTTT.

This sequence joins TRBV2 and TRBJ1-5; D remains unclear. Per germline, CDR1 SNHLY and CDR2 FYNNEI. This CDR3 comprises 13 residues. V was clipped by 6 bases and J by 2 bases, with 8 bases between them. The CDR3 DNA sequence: TGTGCCAGCAGGGTCCAAGGCAATCAGCCCCAGCATTTT. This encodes CASRVQGNQPQHF.

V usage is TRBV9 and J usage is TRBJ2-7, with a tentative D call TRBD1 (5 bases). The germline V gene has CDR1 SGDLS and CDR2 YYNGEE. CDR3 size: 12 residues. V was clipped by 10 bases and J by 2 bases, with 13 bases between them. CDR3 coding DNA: TGTGCCCCCTGCGGCAGGGCCTACGAGCAGTACTTC. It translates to CAPCGRAYEQYF.

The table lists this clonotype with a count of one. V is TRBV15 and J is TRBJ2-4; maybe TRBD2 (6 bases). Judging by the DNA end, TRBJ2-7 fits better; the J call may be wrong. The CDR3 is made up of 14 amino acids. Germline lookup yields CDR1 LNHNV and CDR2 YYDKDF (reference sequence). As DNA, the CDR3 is TGTGCCACCAGCAGAGAAGCTAGCGCGTACGAGCAGTACTTC. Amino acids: CATSREASAYEQYF.